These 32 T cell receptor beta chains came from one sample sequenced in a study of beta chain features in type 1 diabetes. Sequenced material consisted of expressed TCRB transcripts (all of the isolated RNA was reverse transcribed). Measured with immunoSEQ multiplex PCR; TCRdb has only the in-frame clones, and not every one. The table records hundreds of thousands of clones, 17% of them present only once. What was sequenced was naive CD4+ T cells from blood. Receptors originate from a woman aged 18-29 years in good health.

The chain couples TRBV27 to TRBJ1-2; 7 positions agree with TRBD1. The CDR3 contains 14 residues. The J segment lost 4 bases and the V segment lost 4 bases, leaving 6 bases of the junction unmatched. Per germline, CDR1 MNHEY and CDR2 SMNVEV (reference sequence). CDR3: CASSWDSTFYGYTF. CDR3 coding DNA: TGTGCCAGCAGTTGGGACAGCACATTCTATGGCTACACCTTC.

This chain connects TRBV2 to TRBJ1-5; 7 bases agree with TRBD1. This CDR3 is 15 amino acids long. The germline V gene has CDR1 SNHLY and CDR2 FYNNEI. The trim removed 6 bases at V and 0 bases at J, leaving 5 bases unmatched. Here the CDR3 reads CASSKQGSSNQPQHF. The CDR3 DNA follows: TGTGCCAGCAGCAAACAGGGGAGTAGCAATCAGCCCCAGCATTTT. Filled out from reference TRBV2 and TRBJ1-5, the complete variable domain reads EPEVTQTPSHQVTQMGQEVILRCVPISNHLYFYWYRQILGQKVEFLVSFYNNEISEKSEIFDDQFSVERPDGSNFTLKIRSTKLEDSAMYFCASSKQGSSNQPQHFGDGTRLSIL.

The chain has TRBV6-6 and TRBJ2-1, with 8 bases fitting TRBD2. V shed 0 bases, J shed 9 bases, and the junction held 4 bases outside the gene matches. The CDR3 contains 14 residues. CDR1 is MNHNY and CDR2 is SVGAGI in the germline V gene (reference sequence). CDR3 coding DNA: TGTGCCAGCAGTTACTCGCGGGAGGAGGGTGAGCAGTTCTTC. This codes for CASSYSREEGEQFF.

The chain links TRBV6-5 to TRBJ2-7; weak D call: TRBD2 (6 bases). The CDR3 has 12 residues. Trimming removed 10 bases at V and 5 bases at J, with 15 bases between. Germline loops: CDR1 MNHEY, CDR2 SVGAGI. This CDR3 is CAIRDSGHEQYF. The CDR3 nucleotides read TGTGCCATCAGGGACTCGGGCCACGAGCAGTACTTC.

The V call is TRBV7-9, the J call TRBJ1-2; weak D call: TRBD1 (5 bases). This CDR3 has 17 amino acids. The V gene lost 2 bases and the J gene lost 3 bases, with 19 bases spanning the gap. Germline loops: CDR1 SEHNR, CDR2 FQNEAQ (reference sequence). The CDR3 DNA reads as TGTGCCAGCAGCTTAAACGCCGGTCAAGTGGGGGACTATGGCTACACCTTC. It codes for CASSLNAGQVGDYGYTF. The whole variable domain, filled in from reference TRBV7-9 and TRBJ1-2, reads DTGVSQNPRHKITKRGQNVTFRCDPISEHNRLYWYRQTLGQGPEFLTYFQNEAQLEKSRLLSDRFSAERPKGSFSTLEIQRTEQGDSAMYLCASSLNAGQVGDYGYTFGSGTRLTVV.

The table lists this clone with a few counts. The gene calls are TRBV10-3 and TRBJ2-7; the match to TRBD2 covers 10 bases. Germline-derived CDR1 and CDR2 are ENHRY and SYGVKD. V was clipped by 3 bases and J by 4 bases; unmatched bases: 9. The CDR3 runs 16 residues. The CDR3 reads CAISDQTSGTVYEQYF. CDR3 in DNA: TGTGCCATCAGTGATCAAACTAGCGGGACTGTTTACGAGCAGTACTTC.

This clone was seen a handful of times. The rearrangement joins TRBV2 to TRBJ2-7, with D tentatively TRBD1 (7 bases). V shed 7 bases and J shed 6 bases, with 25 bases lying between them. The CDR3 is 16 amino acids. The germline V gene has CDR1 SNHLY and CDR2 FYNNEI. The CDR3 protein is CASTLSRGVSGGEQYF. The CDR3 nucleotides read TGTGCCAGCACTCTCAGCAGGGGGGTTTCTGGTGGCGAGCAGTACTTC.

Here the CDR3 reads CASSGRQGNQPQHF. The CDR3 DNA reads TGTGCCAGCAGTGGCAGACAGGGGAATCAGCCCCAGCATTTT. The V gene is TRBV25-1, the J gene TRBJ1-5, with TRBD1 identical over 8 bases. The V gene's germline CDR1 is MGHDK and CDR2 SYGVNS. The CDR3 sequence is 14 residues long. The J segment lost 4 bases and the V segment lost 4 bases, leaving 3 bases of the junction unmatched.

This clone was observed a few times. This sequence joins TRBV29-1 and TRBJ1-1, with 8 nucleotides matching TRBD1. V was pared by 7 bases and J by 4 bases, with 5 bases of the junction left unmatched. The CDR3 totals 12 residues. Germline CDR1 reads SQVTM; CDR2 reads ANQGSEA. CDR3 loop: CSAPTGATEAFF. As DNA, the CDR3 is TGCAGCGCACCGACAGGGGCCACTGAAGCTTTCTTT.

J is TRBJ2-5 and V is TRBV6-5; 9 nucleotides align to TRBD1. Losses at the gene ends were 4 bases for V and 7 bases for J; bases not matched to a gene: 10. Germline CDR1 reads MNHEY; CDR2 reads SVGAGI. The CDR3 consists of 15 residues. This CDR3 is CASSFGDRDSGTQYF. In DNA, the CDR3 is TGTGCCAGCAGTTTTGGGGACAGGGATAGTGGGACCCAGTACTTC.

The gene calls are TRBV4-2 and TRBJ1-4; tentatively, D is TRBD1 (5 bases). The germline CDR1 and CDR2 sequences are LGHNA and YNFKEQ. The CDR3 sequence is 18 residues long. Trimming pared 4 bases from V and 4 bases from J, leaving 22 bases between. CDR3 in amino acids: CASSRSMAGLQSNEKLFF. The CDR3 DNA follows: TGTGCCAGCAGCCGGAGCATGGCAGGGCTTCAAAGTAATGAAAAACTGTTTTTT.

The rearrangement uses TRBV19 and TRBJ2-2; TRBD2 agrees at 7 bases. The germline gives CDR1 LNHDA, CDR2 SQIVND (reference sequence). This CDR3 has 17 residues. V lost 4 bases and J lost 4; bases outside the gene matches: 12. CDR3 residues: CASSSDRGRGGTGELFF. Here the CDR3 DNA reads TGTGCCAGTAGTAGCGACCGGGGCCGCGGGGGCACCGGGGAGCTGTTTTTT.

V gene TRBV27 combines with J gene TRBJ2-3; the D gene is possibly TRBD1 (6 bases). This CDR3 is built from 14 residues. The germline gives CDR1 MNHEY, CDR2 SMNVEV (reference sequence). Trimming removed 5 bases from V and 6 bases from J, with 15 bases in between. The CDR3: CASSPEQGTDTQYF. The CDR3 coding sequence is TGTGCCAGCAGTCCAGAACAGGGAACGGATACGCAGTATTTT.

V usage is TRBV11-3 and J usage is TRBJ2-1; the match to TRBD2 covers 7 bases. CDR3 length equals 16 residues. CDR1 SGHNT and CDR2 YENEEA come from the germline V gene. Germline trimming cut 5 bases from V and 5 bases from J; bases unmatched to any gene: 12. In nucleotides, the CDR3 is TGTGCCAGCAGCCCCGGTGTGGGGGAGGGCAACAATGAGCAGTTCTTC. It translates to CASSPGVGEGNNEQFF.

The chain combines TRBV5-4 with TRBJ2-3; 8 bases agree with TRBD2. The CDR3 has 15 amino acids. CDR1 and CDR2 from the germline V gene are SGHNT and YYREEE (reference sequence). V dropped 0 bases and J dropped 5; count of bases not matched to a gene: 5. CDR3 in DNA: TGTGCCAGCAGCTTGGTCGGGAGGGCCAGAGATACGCAGTATTTT. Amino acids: CASSLVGRARDTQYF.

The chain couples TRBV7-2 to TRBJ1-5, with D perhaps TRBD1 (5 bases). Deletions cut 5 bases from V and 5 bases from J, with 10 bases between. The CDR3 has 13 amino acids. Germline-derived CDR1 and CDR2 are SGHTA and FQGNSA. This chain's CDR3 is CASSADKYQPQHF. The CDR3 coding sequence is TGTGCCAGCAGCGCGGACAAGTATCAGCCCCAGCATTTT.

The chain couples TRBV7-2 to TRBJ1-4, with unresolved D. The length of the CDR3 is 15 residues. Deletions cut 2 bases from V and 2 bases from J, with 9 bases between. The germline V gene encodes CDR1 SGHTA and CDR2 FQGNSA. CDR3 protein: CASSLRQSTNEKLFF. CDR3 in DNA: TGTGCCAGCAGCTTACGGCAGTCGACTAATGAAAAACTGTTTTTT.

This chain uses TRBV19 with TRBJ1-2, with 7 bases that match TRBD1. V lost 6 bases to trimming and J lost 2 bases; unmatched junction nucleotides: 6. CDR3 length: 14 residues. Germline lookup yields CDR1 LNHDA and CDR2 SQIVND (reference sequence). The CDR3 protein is CASRTGSPNYGYTF. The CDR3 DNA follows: TGTGCCAGTAGGACAGGGTCCCCAAACTATGGCTACACCTTC.

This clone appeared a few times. As DNA, the CDR3 is TGTGCCAGCACCATTCGGGGGACCTCTGGGGCCAACGTCCTGACTTTC. This gives the protein CASTIRGTSGANVLTF. This chain connects TRBV7-9 to TRBJ2-6, with a weak D call TRBD2 (6 bases). Looked up from germline, CDR1 is SEHNR and CDR2 is FQNEAQ (reference sequence). V dropped 7 bases and J dropped 0 bases, with 13 bases sitting between them. There are 16 residues in the CDR3.

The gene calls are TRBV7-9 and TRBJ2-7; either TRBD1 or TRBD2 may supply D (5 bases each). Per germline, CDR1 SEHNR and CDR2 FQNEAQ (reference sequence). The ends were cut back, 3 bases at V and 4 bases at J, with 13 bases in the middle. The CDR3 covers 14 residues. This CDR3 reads CASSFWAGTYEQYF. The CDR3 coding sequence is TGTGCCAGCAGCTTCTGGGCAGGGACGTACGAGCAGTACTTC.

The CDR3 here is CASNRDRTSNQPQHF. The CDR3 DNA reads TGTGCCTCGAACAGGGACAGAACTAGCAATCAGCCCCAGCATTTT. V usage is TRBV19 and J usage is TRBJ1-5, with 7 nucleotides matching TRBD1. V was pared by 11 bases and J by 0 bases, with 10 bases of the junction left unmatched. CDR1 and CDR2 from the germline V gene are LNHDA and SQIVND (reference sequence). The CDR3 is made up of 15 amino acids.

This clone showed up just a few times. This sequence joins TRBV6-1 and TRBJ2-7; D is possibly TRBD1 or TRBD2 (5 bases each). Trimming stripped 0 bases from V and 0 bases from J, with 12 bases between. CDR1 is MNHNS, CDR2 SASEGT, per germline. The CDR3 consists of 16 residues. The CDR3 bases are TGTGCCAGCAGTGAAGCGCGCTGGGGGAGCTCCTACGAGCAGTACTTC. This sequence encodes CASSEARWGSSYEQYF.

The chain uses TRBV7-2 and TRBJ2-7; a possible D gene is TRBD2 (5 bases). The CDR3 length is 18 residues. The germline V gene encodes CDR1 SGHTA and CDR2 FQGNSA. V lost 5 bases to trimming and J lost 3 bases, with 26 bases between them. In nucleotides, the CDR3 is TGTGCCAGCAGCCGATCCCCCGGACGGACTGAACTAATCTACGAGCAGTACTTC. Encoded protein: CASSRSPGRTELIYEQYF.

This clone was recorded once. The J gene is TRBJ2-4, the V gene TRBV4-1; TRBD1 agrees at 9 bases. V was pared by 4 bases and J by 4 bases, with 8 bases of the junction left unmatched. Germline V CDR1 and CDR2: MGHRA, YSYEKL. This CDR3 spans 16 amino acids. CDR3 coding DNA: TGCGCCAGCAGCCCTCACACCGGGACAGGGAAAAACATTCAGTACTTC. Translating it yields CASSPHTGTGKNIQYF.

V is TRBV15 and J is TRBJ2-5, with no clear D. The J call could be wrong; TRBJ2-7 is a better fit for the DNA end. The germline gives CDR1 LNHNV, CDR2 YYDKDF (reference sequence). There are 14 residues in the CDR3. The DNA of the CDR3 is TGTGCCACCAGCAGAGGAGGCAGCCACTACGAGCAGTACTTC. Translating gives CATSRGGSHYEQYF.

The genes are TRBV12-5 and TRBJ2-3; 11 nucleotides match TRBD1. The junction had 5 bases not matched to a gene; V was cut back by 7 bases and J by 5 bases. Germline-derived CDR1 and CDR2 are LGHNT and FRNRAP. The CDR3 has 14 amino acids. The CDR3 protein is CASAKDRGQDTQYF. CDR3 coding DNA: TGTGCTAGTGCCAAGGACAGGGGGCAAGATACGCAGTATTTT.

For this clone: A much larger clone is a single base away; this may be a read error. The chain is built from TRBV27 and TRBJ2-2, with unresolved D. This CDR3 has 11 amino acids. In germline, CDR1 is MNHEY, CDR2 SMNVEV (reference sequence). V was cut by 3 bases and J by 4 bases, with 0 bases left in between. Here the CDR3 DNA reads TGTGCCAGCAGTTTCACCGGGGAGCTGTTTTTT. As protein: CASSFTGELFF.

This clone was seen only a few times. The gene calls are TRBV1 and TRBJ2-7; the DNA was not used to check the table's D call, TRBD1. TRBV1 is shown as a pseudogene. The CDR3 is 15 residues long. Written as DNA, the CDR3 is TGCACCAGCAGCCAAGAAATACAGGGGGACTACGAGCAGTACTTC. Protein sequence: CTSSQEIQGDYEQYF.

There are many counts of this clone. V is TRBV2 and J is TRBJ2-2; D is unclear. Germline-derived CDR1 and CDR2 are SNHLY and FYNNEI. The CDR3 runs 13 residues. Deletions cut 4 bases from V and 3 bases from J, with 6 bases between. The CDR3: CASSGDYTGELFF. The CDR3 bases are TGTGCCAGCAGTGGGGATTACACCGGGGAGCTGTTTTTT.

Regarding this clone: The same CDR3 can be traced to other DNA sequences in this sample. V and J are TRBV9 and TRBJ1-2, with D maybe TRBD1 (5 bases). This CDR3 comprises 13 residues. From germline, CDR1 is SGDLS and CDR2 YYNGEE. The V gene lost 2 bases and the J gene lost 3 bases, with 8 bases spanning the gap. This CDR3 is CASSVGTDYGYTF. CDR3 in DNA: TGTGCCAGCAGCGTTGGGACGGACTATGGCTACACCTTC.

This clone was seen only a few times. The CDR3 here is CASSIDAGNHQPQHF. For the CDR3, the DNA is TGTGCCAGTAGTATAGATGCAGGGAACCATCAGCCCCAGCATTTT. The chain is built from TRBV19 and TRBJ1-5; the D gene is possibly TRBD1 (5 bases). The CDR3 runs 15 residues. Germline V gene lookup returns CDR1 LNHDA and CDR2 SQIVND (reference sequence). Deletions cut 0 bases from V and 5 bases from J, with 11 bases between.

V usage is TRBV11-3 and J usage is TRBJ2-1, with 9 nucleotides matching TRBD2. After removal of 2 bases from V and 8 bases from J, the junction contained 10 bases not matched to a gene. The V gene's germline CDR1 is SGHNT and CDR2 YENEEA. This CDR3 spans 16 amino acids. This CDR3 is CASSLNPAGGNDEQFF. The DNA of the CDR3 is TGTGCCAGCAGCTTAAATCCCGCGGGAGGGAACGATGAGCAGTTCTTC.